The sequence of this T cell receptor (beta chain) was determined in a study of post-analysis software for immune sequencing data. Overall study findings and caveats: Higher frequency in patients than in controls was seen for five TRBV segments, with TRBV5-6, TRBV5-1 and TRBV20-1 among them.

Germline V gene lookup returns CDR1 MDHEN and CDR2 SYDVKM. This CDR3 spans 14 amino acids. The J segment lost 13 bases and the V segment lost 4 bases, leaving 12 bases of the junction unmatched. Carried by the TCR beta cDNA libraries were unique molecular identifiers. TCRdb called the PCR reads again in MiXCR, with one record for every CDR3 protein. The sample carries about half a million distinct CDR3 sequences, over 35% recorded once. A note on this clonotype: As yet, its antigen is unknown.

Input material: blood. The sequence derives from a girl aged 10 to 17 with multiple sclerosis. This rearrangement joins TRBV28 to TRBJ2-1; 8 bases are a match to TRBD2. CDR3 in DNA: TGTGCCAGCAGTTGGGGCCGACCAGCGGGAGAACAGTTCTTC. This encodes CASSWGRPAGEQFF.